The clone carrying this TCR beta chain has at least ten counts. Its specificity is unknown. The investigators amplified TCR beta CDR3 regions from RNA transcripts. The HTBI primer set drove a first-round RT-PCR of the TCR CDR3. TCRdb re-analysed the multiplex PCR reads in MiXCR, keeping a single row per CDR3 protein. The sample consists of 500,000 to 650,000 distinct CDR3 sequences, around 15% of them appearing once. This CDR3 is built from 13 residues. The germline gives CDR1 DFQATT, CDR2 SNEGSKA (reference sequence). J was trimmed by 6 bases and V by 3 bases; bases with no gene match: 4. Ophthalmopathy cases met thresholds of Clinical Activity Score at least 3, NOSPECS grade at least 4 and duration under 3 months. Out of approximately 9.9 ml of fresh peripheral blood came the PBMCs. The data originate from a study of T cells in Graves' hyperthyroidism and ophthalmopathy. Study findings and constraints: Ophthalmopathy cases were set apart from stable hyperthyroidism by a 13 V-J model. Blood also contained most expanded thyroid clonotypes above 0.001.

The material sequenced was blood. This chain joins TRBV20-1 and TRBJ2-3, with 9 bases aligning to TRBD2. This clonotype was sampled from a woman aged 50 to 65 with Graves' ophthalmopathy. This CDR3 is CSARGLAWDTQYF. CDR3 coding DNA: TGCAGTGCTAGGGGACTAGCTTGGGATACGCAGTATTTT.